This T cell receptor beta chain was captured in a study of kidney transplant recipient with SARS-CoV-2 infection. V lost 8 bases to trimming and J lost 8 bases, with 22 bases between them. Germline CDR1 reads LNHDA; CDR2 reads SQIVND (reference sequence). The CDR3 covers 15 residues. This clonotype was seen many times. TCRdb reanalysed the reads using MiXCR and keeps one entry per CDR3 protein. The sample lists fewer than 250,000 distinct CDR3 sequences; about 28% were seen once. V gene TRBV19 combines with J gene TRBJ2-1, with a tentative D call TRBD1 (6 bases). The receptor was isolated from a young adult male patient who had COVID-19 and was a kidney transplant recipient. Some of these T cells may belong to the graft donor. The material sequenced was a blood sample, taken at baseline and on day 111 from a kidney transplant recipient. The CDR3 region is CASAKTGPLMDEQFF. DNA for the CDR3: TGTGCCAGTGCAAAAACAGGGCCTTTAATGGATGAGCAGTTCTTC. The whole variable domain, remainder taken from reference TRBV19 and TRBJ2-1, is DGGITQSPKYLFRKEGQNVTLSCEQNLNHDAMYWYRQDPGQGLRLIYYSQIVNDFQKGDIAEGYSVSREKKESFPLTVTSAQKNPTAFYLCASAKTGPLMDEQFFGPGTRLTVL.